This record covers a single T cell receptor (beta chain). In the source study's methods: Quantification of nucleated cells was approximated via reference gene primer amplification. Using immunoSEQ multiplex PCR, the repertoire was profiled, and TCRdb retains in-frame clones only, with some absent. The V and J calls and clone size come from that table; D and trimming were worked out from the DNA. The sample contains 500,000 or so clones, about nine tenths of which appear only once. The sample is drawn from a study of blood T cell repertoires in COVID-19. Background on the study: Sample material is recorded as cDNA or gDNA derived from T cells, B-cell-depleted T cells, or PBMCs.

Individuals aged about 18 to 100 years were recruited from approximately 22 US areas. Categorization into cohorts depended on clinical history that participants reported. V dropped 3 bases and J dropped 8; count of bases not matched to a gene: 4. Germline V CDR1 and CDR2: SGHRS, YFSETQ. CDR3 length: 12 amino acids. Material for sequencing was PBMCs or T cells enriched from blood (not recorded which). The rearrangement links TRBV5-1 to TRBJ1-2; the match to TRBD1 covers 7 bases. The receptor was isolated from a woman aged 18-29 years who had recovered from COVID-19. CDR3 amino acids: CASSWTGGGYTF. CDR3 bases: TGCGCCAGCAGCTGGACAGGAGGCGGCTACACCTTC.